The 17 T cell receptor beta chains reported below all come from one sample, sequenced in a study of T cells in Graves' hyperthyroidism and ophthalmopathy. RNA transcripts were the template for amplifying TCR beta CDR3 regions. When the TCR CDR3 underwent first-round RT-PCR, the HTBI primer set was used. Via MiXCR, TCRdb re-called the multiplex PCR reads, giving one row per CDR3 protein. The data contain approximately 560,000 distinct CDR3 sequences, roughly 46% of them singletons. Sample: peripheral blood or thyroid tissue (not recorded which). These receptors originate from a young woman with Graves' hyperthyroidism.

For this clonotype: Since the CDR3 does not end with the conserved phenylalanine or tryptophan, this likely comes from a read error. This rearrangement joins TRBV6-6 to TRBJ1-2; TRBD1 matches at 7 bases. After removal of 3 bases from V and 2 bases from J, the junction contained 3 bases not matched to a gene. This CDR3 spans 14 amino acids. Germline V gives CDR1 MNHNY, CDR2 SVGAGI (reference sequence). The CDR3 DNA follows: TGTGCCAGCAGTTATACAGGGGCGAACTATGGCTACACCTTG. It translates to CASSYTGANYGYTL.

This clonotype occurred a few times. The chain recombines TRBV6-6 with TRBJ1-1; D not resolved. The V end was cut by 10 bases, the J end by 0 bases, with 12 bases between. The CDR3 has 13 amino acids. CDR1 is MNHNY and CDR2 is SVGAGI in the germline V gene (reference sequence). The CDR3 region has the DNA TGTGCCATCACCCTGGACCTGAACACTGAAGCTTTCTTT. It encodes CAITLDLNTEAFF.

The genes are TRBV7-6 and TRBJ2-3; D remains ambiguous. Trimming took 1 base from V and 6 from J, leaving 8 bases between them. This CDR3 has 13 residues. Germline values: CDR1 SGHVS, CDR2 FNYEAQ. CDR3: CASSLDLEDTQYF. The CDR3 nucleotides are TGTGCCAGCAGCTTAGATCTGGAGGATACGCAGTATTTT.

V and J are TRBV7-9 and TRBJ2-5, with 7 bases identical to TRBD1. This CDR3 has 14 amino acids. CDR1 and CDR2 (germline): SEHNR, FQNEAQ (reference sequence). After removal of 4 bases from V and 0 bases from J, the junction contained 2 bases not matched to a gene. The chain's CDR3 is CASSSQGNQETQYF. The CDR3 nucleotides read TGTGCCAGCAGCTCACAGGGGAACCAAGAGACCCAGTACTTC.

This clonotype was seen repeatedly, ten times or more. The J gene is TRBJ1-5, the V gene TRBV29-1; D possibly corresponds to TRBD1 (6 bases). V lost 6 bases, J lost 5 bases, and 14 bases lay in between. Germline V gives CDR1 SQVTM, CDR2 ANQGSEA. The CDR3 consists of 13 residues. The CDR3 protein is CSVAGELHQPQHF. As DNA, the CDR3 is TGCAGCGTCGCAGGGGAACTCCATCAGCCCCAGCATTTT.

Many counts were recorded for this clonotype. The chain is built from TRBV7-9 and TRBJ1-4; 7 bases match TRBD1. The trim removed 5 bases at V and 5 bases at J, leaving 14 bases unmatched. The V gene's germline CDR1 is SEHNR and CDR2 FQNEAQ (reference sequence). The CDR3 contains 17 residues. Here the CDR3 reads CASSPGDSMYPNEKLFF. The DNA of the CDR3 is TGTGCCAGCAGCCCCGGGGACAGCATGTACCCAAATGAAAAACTGTTTTTT.

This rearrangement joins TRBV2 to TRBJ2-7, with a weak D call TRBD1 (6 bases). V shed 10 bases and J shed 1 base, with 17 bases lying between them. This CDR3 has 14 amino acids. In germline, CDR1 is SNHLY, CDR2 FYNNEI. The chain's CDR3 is CATNRAGASYEQYF. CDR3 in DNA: TGTGCCACAAACCGGGCAGGGGCTTCCTACGAGCAGTACTTC.

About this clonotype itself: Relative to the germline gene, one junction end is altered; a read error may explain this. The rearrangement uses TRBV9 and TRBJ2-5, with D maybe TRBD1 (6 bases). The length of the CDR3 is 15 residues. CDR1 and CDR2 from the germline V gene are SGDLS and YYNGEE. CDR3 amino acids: CASSETPGQQGTQYF. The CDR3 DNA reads TGTGCCAGCAGCGAGACCCCGGGACAACAAGGGACCCAGTACTTC.

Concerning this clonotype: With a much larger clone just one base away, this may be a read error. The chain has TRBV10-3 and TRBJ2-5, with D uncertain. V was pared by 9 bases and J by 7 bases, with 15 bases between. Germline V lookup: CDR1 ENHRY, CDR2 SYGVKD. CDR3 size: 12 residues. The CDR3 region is CAITVPSGTQYF. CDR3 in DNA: TGTGCCATAACGGTGCCCTCCGGGACCCAGTACTTC.

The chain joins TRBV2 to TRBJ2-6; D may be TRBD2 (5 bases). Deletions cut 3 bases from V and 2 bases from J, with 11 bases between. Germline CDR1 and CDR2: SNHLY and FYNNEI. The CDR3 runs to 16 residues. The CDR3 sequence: CASSEVLGAGANVLTF. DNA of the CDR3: TGTGCCAGCAGTGAGGTCCTCGGGGCTGGGGCCAACGTCCTGACTTTC. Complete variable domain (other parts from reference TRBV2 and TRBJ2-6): EPEVTQTPSHQVTQMGQEVILRCVPISNHLYFYWYRQILGQKVEFLVSFYNNEISEKSEIFDDQFSVERPDGSNFTLKIRSTKLEDSAMYFCASSEVLGAGANVLTFGAGSRLTVL.

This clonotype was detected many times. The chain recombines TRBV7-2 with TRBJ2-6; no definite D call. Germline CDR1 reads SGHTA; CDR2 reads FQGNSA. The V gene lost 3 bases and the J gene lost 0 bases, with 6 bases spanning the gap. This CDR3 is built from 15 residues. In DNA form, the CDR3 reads TGTGCCAGCAGCTTGTTGGGCTCTGGGGCCAACGTCCTGACTTTC. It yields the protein CASSLLGSGANVLTF. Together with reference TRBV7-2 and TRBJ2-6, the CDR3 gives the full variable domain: GAGVSQSPSNKVTEKGKDVELRCDPISGHTALYWYRQSLGQGLEFLIYFQGNSAPDKSGLPSDRFSAERTGGSVSTLTIQRTQQEDSAVYLCASSLLGSGANVLTFGAGSRLTVL.

In DNA, the CDR3 is TGCAGCGTTGAAGACAGGGTTCTGAATGAAAAACTGTTTTTT. Its protein is CSVEDRVLNEKLFF. The rearrangement links TRBV29-1 to TRBJ1-4; a weak D match, TRBD1 (5 bases). Germline CDR1 SQVTM, CDR2 ANQGSEA. V was cut by 0 bases and J by 5 bases, with 10 bases left in between. The CDR3 length is 14 residues.

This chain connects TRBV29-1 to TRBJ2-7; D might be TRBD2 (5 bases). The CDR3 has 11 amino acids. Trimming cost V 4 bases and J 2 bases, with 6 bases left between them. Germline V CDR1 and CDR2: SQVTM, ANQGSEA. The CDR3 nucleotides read TGCAGCGTTGCGGGAACCTACGAGCAGTACTTC. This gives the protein CSVAGTYEQYF.

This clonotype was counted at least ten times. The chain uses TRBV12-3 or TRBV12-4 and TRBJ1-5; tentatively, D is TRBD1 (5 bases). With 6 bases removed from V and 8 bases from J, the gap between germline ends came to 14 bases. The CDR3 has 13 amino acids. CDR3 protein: CASSHDSTEPQHF. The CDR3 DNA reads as TGTGCCAGCAGCCATGACAGTACGGAGCCCCAGCATTTT.

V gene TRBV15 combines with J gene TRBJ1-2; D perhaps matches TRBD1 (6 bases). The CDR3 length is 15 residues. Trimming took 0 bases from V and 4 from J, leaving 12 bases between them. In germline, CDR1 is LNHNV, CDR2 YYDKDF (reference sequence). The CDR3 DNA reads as TGTGCCACCAGCAGAGATGGGGGGGCCGGCTATGGCTACACCTTC. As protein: CATSRDGGAGYGYTF. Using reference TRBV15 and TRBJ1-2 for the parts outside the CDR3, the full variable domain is DAMVIQNPRYQVTQFGKPVTLSCSQTLNHNVMYWYQQKSSQAPKLLFHYYDKDFNNEADTPDNFQSRRPNTSFCFLDIRSPGLGDTAMYLCATSRDGGAGYGYTFGSGTRLTVV.

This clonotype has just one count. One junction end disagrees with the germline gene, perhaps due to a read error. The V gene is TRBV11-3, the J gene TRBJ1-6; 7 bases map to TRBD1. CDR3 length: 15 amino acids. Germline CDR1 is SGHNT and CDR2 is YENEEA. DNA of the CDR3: TGTGCCAACAGCTTCTACAGGGGCCAGGGGTCACCCCTCCACTTT. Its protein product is CANSFYRGQGSPLHF.

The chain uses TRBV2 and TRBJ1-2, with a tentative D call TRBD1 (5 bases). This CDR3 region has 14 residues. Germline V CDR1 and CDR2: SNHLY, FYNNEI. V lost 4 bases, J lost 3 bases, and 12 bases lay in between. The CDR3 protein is CASSAWGNDYGYTF. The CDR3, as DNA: TGTGCCAGCAGTGCATGGGGGAACGACTATGGCTACACCTTC.